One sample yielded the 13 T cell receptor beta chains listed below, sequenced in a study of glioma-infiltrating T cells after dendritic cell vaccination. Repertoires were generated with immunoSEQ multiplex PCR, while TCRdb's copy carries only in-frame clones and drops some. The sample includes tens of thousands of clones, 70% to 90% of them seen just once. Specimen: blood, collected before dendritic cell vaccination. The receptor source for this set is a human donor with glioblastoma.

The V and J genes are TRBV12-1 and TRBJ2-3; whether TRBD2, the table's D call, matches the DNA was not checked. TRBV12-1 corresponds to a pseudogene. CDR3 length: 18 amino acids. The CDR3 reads CASSFLGSGGAEGDTQYF. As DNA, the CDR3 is TGTGCCAGCAGCTTTCTAGGGAGCGGGGGGGCCGAAGGAGATACGCAGTATTTT.

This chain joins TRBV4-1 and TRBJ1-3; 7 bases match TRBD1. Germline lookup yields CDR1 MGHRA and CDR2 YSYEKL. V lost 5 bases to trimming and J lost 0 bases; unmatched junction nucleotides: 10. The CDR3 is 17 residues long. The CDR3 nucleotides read TGCGCCAGCAGCGCCCTTCCGGGACAGAACTCTGGAAACACCATATATTTT. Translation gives CASSALPGQNSGNTIYF.

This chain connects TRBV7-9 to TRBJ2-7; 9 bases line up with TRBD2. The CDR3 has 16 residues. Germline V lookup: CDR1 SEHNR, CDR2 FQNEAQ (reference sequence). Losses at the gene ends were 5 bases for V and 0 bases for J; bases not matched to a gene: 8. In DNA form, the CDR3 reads TGTGCCAGCAGCGACCTACTAGCGGGTGGCTCCTACGAGCAGTACTTC. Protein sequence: CASSDLLAGGSYEQYF.

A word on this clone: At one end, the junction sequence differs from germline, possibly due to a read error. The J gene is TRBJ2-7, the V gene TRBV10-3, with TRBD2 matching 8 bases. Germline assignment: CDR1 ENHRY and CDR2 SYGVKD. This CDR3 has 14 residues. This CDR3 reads CASSDGRASYEQYF. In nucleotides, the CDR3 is TGTGCCAGCAGTGACGGGAGGGCCTCCTACGAGCAGTACTTC.

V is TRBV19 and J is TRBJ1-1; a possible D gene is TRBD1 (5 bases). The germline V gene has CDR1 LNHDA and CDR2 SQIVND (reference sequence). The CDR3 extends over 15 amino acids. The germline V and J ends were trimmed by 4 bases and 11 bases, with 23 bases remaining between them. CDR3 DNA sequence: TGTGCCAGTAGTAGCTGGTCAGGGTTTTTCTCCGGCGCTTTCTTT. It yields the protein CASSSWSGFFSGAFF.

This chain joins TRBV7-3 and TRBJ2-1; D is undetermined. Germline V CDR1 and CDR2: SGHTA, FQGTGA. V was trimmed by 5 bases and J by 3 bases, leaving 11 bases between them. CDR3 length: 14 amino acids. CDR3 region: CASSPDSFYNEQFF. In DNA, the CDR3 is TGTGCCAGCAGCCCCGACTCTTTCTACAATGAGCAGTTCTTC.

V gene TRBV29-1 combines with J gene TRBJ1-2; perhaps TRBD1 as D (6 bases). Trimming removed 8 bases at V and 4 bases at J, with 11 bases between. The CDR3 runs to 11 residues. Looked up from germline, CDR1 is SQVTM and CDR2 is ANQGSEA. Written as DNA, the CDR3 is TGCAGCACCCAGGGGTCCTATGGCTACACCTTC. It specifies CSTQGSYGYTF. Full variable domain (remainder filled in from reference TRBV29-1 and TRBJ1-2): SAVISQKPSRDICQRGTSLTIQCQVDSQVTMMFWYRQQPGQSLTLIATANQGSEATYESGFVIDKFPISRPNLTFSTLTVSNMSPEDSSIYLCSTQGSYGYTFGSGTRLTVV.

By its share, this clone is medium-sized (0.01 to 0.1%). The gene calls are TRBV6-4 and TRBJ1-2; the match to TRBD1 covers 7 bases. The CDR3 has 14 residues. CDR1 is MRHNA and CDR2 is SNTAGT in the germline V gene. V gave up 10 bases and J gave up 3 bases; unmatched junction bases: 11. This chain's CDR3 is CATDLQGSDYGYTF. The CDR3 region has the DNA TGTGCCACCGACCTACAGGGGAGTGACTATGGCTACACCTTC.

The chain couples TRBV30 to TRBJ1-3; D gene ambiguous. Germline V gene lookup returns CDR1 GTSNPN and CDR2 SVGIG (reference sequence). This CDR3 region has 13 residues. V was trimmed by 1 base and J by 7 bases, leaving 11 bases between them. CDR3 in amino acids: CAWSEDRGNTIYF. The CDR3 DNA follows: TGTGCCTGGAGTGAGGATCGAGGGAACACCATATATTTT.

Here the CDR3 reads CAWSMTVGNTIYF. Written as DNA, the CDR3 is TGTGCCTGGAGTATGACAGTTGGAAACACCATATATTTT. V gene TRBV30 combines with J gene TRBJ1-3, with D perhaps TRBD1 (5 bases). The germline V gene has CDR1 GTSNPN and CDR2 SVGIG (reference sequence). V lost 2 bases and J 3 bases, leaving 8 bases between the germline ends. This CDR3 has 13 residues.

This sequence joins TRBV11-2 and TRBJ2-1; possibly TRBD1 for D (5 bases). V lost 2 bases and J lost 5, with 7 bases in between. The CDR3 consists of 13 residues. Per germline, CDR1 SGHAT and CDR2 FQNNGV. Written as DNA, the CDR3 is TGTGCCAGCAGCTTATCCAGGGACAATGAGCAGTTCTTC. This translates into CASSLSRDNEQFF.

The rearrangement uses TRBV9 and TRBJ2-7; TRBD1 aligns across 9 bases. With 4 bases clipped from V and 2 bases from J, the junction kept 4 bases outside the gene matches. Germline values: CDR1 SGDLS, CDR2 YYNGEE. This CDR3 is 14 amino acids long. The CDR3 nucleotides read TGTGCCAGCAGCCCGGGACAGGGTACCTACGAGCAGTACTTC. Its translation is CASSPGQGTYEQYF.

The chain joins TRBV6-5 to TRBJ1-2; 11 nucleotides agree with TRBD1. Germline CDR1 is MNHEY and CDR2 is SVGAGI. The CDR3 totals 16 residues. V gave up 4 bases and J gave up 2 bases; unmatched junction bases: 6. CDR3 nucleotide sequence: TGTGCCAGCAGTTCGGGACAGGGGGGATTGAACTATGGCTACACCTTC. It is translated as CASSSGQGGLNYGYTF.